The rows below give T cell receptor beta chains drawn from one sample of a study of cytomegalovirus exposure and HLA in healthy donors. The assay was immunoSEQ multiplex PCR, and TCRdb's table has in-frame clones only and misses some. The data hold around 97,000 clones, with about a tenth observed a single time. The material sequenced was PBMCs. The receptors originated from a man aged 50 to 59 in good health and CMV-seropositive. Each CDR3 is given with its conserved first and last residue. The order of the fields is clone size, V gene, D gene, J gene, CDR3 DNA, CDR3 protein. The D gene is left open where the match is weak. The size entry is marked missing in some rows and otherwise reads once, few, many or a size class.

few	TRBV9	NA	TRBJ1-1	TGTGCCAGCAGCGGGAAAGGGGGATCCACTGAAGCTTTCTTT	CASSGKGGSTEAFF
NA	TRBV15	TRBD1	TRBJ2-3	TGTGCCACCAGCAGAGAGACAGGGGGCAGGACAGATACGCAGTATTTT	CATSRETGGRTDTQYF
NA	TRBV27	NA	TRBJ2-5	TGTGCCAGCAGTACTTTAGGGGTGGTGGAGACCCAGTACTTC	CASSTLGVVETQYF
NA	TRBV18	NA	TRBJ1-1	TGTGCCAGCTCACCACAGTCGACAGGGAACACTGAAGCTTTCTTT	CASSPQSTGNTEAFF
NA	TRBV19	NA	TRBJ2-5	TGTGCCAGTAGTATAGGTCAGGTGGAGACCCAGTACTTC	CASSIGQVETQYF
few	TRBV7-9	TRBD1	TRBJ1-2	TGTGCCAGCAGCTTAGACCCAGGGGGTGGCTACACCTTC	CASSLDPGGGYTF
few	TRBV10-1	NA	TRBJ2-3	TGCGCCAGCAGTGAAGGGGGAGTAACAGATACGCAGTATTTT	CASSEGGVTDTQYF
NA	TRBV11-2	NA	TRBJ2-5	TGTGCCAGCAGCTTACAAGGGGGGGTCGGAGAGACCCAGTACTTC	CASSLQGGVGETQYF
NA	TRBV5-1	NA	TRBJ2-1	TGCGCCAGCAGCTTGGGGACAACCTACAATGAGCAGTTCTTC	CASSLGTTYNEQFF
few	TRBV6-6	NA	TRBJ2-2	TGTGCCAGCAGTTCTAAGAACACCGGGGAGCTGTTTTTT	CASSSKNTGELFF
many	TRBV28	TRBD2	TRBJ2-7	TGTGCCAGCACGGGTGCCGGGAGGGACGAGCAGTACTTC	CASTGAGRDEQYF
NA	TRBV11-2	NA	TRBJ2-7	TGTGCCAGCAGCTTTCATCAGTACGAGCAGTACTTC	CASSFHQYEQYF
NA	TRBV4-1	TRBD1	TRBJ1-6	TGCGCCAGCAGCTTCTCGCCAGGGGGGAGCTCCTATAATTCACCCCTCCACTTT	CASSFSPGGSSYNSPLHF
NA	TRBV6-6	NA	TRBJ2-7	TGTGCCAGCAGCAAGGACTTCTTCATCTACGAGCAGTACTTC	CASSKDFFIYEQYF
NA	TRBV5-1	TRBD2	TRBJ2-5	TGCGCCAGCAGCTTTGGGGTGGTATGGACTAGCGGGAACGAAGAGACCCAGTACTTC	CASSFGVVWTSGNEETQYF
NA	TRBV7-6	TRBD1	TRBJ2-2	TGTGCCAGCAGCCCGGGACAGTCACACACCGGGGAGCTGTTTTTT	CASSPGQSHTGELFF
NA	TRBV5-1	TRBD2	TRBJ2-1	TGCGCCAGCAGCTTGGGACTAGCGGGAGAGGGCCCCTACAATGAGCAGTTCTTC	CASSLGLAGEGPYNEQFF
few	TRBV4-3	TRBD2	TRBJ2-1	TGCGCCAGCAGAGACCGACTAGCGGGGACCTACAATGAGCAGTTCTTC	CASRDRLAGTYNEQFF
few	TRBV27	NA	TRBJ2-1	TGTGCCAGCAGTATTAGCGGATACAATGAGCAGTTCTTC	CASSISGYNEQFF
few	TRBV5-1	NA	TRBJ1-3	TGCGCCAGCAGCATCGTGGGAGATTCTGGAAACACCATATATTTT	CASSIVGDSGNTIYF
few	TRBV19	NA	TRBJ1-1	TGCGCCAGTAGTCGACAGTTCGACACTGAAGCTTTCTTT	CASSRQFDTEAFF
NA	TRBV5-5	NA	TRBJ1-1	TGTGCCAGCAGCTTGTTCCAGGGGAACACTGAAGCTTTCTTT	CASSLFQGNTEAFF
few	TRBV27	TRBD1	TRBJ2-7	TGTGCCAGCAGTTACAGGGGGCTAACCGAGCAGTACTTC	CASSYRGLTEQYF
NA	TRBV30	TRBD2	TRBJ2-2	TGTGCCTGGAGGGGACTAGCGGTTACCGGGGAGCTGTTTTTT	CAWRGLAVTGELFF
NA	TRBV6-4	NA	TRBJ1-2	TGTGCCAGCAGTGATGGGGCGGGGTCGAACTATGGCTACACCTTC	CASSDGAGSNYGYTF
NA	TRBV4-2	TRBD2	TRBJ2-5	TGTGCCAGCAGCCAAGGACTAGCGGGAGGGCGGGGAGAAGAGACCCAGTACTTC	CASSQGLAGGRGEETQYF
few	TRBV21-1	NA	TRBJ2-1	TGTGCCAGCAGCCCTCAAGGGGCGGGGTCTCGGGGCGAAGATGAGCAGTTCTTC	CASSPQGAGSRGEDEQFF
few	TRBV4-1	NA	TRBJ1-5	TGCGCCAGCAGCCTATCAAGGCGGACAGAGGACAATCAGCCCCAGCATTTT	CASSLSRRTEDNQPQHF
few	TRBV19	NA	TRBJ1-2	TGTGCCAGTAGCCCGACAGGACCAAACTATGGCTACACCTTC	CASSPTGPNYGYTF
few	TRBV11-2	TRBD2	TRBJ2-2	TGTGCCAGCACCCCCTTCAGCGGGATGGGCGGGGAGCTGTTTTTT	CASTPFSGMGGELFF
NA	TRBV11-3	NA	TRBJ2-2	TGTGCCAGCAGCTTCGGGGGGCTCGCCGGGGAGCTGTTTTTT	CASSFGGLAGELFF
NA	TRBV5-4	NA	TRBJ2-2	TGTGCCAGCAGCTTGGTCAGCGGTTACACCGGGGAGCTGTTTTTT	CASSLVSGYTGELFF
many	TRBV28	TRBD1	TRBJ2-7	TGTGCCAGCAGTGGAGAGGACAGGGGCTCCTACGAGCAGTACTTC	CASSGEDRGSYEQYF
NA	TRBV18	NA	TRBJ1-1	TGTGCCAGCTCACCGGGGCCTCAAGCTTTCTTT	CASSPGPQAFF
few	TRBV2	TRBD1	TRBJ2-3	TGTGCCAGCAGGGGACAGGGTAGCACAGATACGCAGTATTTT	CASRGQGSTDTQYF
few	TRBV19	TRBD2	TRBJ2-1	TGTGCCAGTAGTATAACTAGCGGCCGCTCCTACAATGAGCAGTTCTTC	CASSITSGRSYNEQFF
few	TRBV7-6	NA	TRBJ2-1	TGTGCCAGCAGCTTAGTGGGGAGTGGTGAGCAGTTCTTC	CASSLVGSGEQFF
NA	TRBV6-5	TRBD2	TRBJ2-1	TGTGCCAGCAAGGGTGGCGGTAGCGGGAGTTATGAGCAGTTCTTC	CASKGGGSGSYEQFF
NA	TRBV6-1	NA	TRBJ1-2	TGTGCCAGCAGTGAAATTAACCAGGGTGAAGATGGCTACACCTTC	CASSEINQGEDGYTF